The subject of this entry is one T cell receptor (beta chain). This specimen belongs to a study of control samples from healthy donors and cancer patients. Assay used: immunoSEQ multiplex PCR; TCRdb lists only in-frame clones, some missing. The repertoire holds about 89,000 clones, with over 75% as singletons. Source material: blood. The receptor's source is a woman between 40 and 55 years old in good health.

The CDR3 DNA is TGCGCCAGCAGTGAGACGGGAGAAAAACTGTTTTTT. Its translation is CASSETGEKLFF. The chain employs TRBV10-1 and TRBJ1-4; D remains ambiguous. Trimming took 2 bases from V and 8 from J, leaving 6 bases between them. From germline, CDR1 is WNHNN and CDR2 SYGVQD (reference sequence). This CDR3 region has 12 residues.